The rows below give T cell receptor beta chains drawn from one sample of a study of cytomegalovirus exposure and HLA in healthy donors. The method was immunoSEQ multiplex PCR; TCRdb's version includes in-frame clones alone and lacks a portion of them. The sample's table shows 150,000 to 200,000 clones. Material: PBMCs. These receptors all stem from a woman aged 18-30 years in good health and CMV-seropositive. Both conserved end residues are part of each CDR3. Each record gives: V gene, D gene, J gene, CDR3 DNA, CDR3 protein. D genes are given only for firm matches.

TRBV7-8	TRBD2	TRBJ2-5	TGTGCCAGCAGCCACTCTAGCGGGGAACAAGAGACCCAGTACTTC	CASSHSSGEQETQYF
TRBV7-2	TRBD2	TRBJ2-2	TGTGCCAGCAGCCCCTCAGCTAGCGGGGCGGGCAAAAGGGAGCTGTTTTTT	CASSPSASGAGKRELFF
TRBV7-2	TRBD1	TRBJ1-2	TGTGCCAGCAGCCTCGACAGGGACTATGGCTACACCTTC	CASSLDRDYGYTF
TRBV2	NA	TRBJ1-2	TGTGCCAGCAGTGAAGTCCTACCCTATGGCTACACCTTC	CASSEVLPYGYTF
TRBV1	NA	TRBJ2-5	TGCACCAGCAGCCAGGACGCGACTAGCGGGAGGGCGGAGACCCAGTACTTC	CTSSQDATSGRAETQYF
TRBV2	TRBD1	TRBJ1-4	TGTGCCAGCAGCCCACAGGGACAGGCTGAAAAACTGTTTTTT	CASSPQGQAEKLFF
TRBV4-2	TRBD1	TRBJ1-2	TGTGCCAGCAGCCCGACAGCGGACAGGTCTCCAAGGAACTATGGCTACACCTTC	CASSPTADRSPRNYGYTF
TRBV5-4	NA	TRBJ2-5	TGTGCCAGCAGCACCAGGGCGGGGGCTATACAAGAGACCCAGTACTTC	CASSTRAGAIQETQYF
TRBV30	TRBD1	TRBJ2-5	TGTGCCTGGAGTGTACAGGGGGAGACCCAGTACTTC	CAWSVQGETQYF
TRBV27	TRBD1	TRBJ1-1	TGTGCCAGCAGACGACAGGGGGCCACTGAAGCTTTCTTT	CASRRQGATEAFF
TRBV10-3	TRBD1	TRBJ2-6	TGTGCCATCAGTGGCATCGGGACAGGGTCTGGGGCCAACGTCCTGACTTTC	CAISGIGTGSGANVLTF
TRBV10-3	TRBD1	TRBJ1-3	TGTGCCATCAGTGAGCTAAAGGGGGCAGGGGCTGGAAACACCATATATTTT	CAISELKGAGAGNTIYF
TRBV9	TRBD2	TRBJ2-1	TGTGCCAGCAGCGTAGTCGCTAGCGGGGGCCCCTCCTACAATGAGCAGTTCTTC	CASSVVASGGPSYNEQFF
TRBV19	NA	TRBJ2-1	TGTGCCAGTAGTATATCAAACTACAATGAGCAGTTCTTC	CASSISNYNEQFF